A single T cell receptor (beta chain) is shown here with its context. Using immunoSEQ multiplex PCR, the repertoire was profiled, and TCRdb retains in-frame clones only, with some absent. The table lists tens of thousands of clones, 85% of them singletons. This entry belongs to a study of lymphopenia after photon versus proton radiotherapy. Germline CDR1 is LGHNA and CDR2 is YSLEER. The CDR3 is 11 amino acids. Trimming cost V 3 bases and J 6 bases, with 4 bases left between them. The receptor comes from a man aged 55 to 70 with pancreatic cancer. The sample consisted of peripheral blood, taken from a patient treated with photon-based radiotherapy. The chain links TRBV4-3 to TRBJ2-3; D remains unclear. The CDR3 loop reads CASSQGDTQYF. The DNA for the CDR3 is TGCGCCAGCAGCCAGGGGGATACGCAGTATTTT.